This entry is about one T cell receptor (beta chain). Its antigen is not known. This entry belongs to a study of beta chain features in type 1 diabetes. As for the study in general: Age and gender were similar between patients and healthy donors, as were cell yields. Study observations and caveats: Lower insertion and higher deletion counts appeared at VDJ junctions in type 1 diabetes patients. A PCR bias possibly favoring shorter templates would apply equally to patients and controls. Within each of all four CD4+ subsets, Type 1 diabetes patients had TCRB CDR3s that were moderately but significantly shorter.

With V trimmed by 4 bases and J by 4 bases, 8 bases remained unmatched. In germline, CDR1 is SGHRS, CDR2 YFSETQ. This CDR3 spans 17 amino acids. Since all of the isolated RNA was reverse transcribed, expressed TCRB transcripts were what got sequenced. Profiling relied on immunoSEQ multiplex PCR, and the TCRdb table lists in-frame clones only, not all of them. This sample yields hundreds of thousands of clones, of which over 13% are seen a single time; 0.035% to 0.045% belongs to the top ten. The J gene is TRBJ2-1, the V gene TRBV5-1, with 13 bases lining up with TRBD2. The sequenced sample was naive CD4+ T cells from blood. This clonotype was sampled from a young man with type 1 diabetes. The DNA of the CDR3 is TGCGCCAGCAGCGCCGGGACTAGCGGGATTCGATACAATGAGCAGTTCTTC. Protein sequence: CASSAGTSGIRYNEQFF.